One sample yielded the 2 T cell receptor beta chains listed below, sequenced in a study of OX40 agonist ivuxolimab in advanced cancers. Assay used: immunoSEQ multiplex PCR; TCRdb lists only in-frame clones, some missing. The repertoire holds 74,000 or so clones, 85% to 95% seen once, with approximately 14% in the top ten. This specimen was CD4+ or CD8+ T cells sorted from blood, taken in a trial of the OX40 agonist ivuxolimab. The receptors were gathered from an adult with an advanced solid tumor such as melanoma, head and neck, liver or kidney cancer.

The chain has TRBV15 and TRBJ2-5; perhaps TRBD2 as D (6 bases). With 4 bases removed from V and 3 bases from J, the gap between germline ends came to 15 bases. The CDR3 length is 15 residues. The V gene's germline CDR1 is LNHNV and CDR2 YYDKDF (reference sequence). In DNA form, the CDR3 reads TGTGCCACCAGCACCCGGGACTCACTAAAAGAGACCCAGTACTTC. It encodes CATSTRDSLKETQYF.

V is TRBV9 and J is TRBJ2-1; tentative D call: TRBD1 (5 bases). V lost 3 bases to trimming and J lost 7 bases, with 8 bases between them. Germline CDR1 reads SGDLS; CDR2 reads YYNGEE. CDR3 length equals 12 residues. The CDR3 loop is CASSARENEQFF. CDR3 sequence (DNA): TGTGCCAGCAGCGCCAGGGAAAATGAGCAGTTCTTC.